This is a list of T cell receptor beta chains from one sample in a study of vaccination effects on CD4 cells after COVID-19. The assay was immunoSEQ multiplex PCR, and TCRdb's table has in-frame clones only and misses some. The profile covers 45,000 or so clones, with about 78% appearing a single time and about an eighth taken by the ten largest. These receptors have no known antigen. The source was CD4+ T cells from PBMCs cultured without peptide, collected before COVID-19 vaccination. The receptors shown here come from a human donor who had a prior SARS-CoV-2 infection. Each CDR3 is given with its conserved first and last residue. The D gene is left open where the match is weak. Size is stated for part of the rows, as once, few or many counts, or as a class when the clone is expanded.

CDR3	DNA	J	D	V	size
CASSVDTPANEQFF	TGTGCCAGTAGTGTCGATACTCCCGCCAATGAGCAGTTCTTC	TRBJ2-1	NA	TRBV19	NA
CASSPRGGVNTEAFF	TGCGCCAGCAGCCCGCGGGGGGGCGTGAACACTGAAGCTTTCTTT	TRBJ1-1	NA	TRBV5-1	NA
CASSRGDGVGYGYTF	TGTGCCAGCAGCCGGGGGGATGGCGTCGGCTATGGCTACACCTTC	TRBJ1-2	NA	TRBV11-2	NA
CASSIGRQLIGNTIYF	TGTGCCAGTAGTATAGGTCGGCAGCTGATCGGAAACACCATATATTTT	TRBJ1-3	NA	TRBV19	NA
CAITPGQHTGELFF	TGTGCCATCACCCCGGGACAGCACACCGGGGAGCTGTTTTTT	TRBJ2-2	TRBD1	TRBV10-3	NA
CATSRGRQGSTDTQYF	TGTGCCACCAGCAGGGGAAGACAGGGGAGCACAGATACGCAGTATTTT	TRBJ2-3	TRBD1	TRBV15	NA
CASSQERIQGPWGGELFF	TGTGCCAGCAGCCAAGAACGGATACAGGGACCTTGGGGCGGGGAGCTGTTTTTT	TRBJ2-2	NA	TRBV4-2	NA
CASSEGNTIYF	TGCGCCAGCAGCGAAGGAAACACCATATATTTT	TRBJ1-3	NA	TRBV5-1	NA
CASSPPGGWDGAKYEQYF	TGTGCCAGCAGCCCCCCCGGGGGGTGGGACGGAGCAAAATACGAGCAGTACTTC	TRBJ2-7	TRBD2	TRBV7-8	NA
CASSLGTGSDGYTF	TGTGCCAGCAGCTTGGGGACAGGCTCTGATGGCTACACCTTC	TRBJ1-2	TRBD1	TRBV7-9	NA
CASNIQGGFGEKLFF	TGCGCCAGCAACATTCAGGGGGGGTTTGGTGAAAAACTGTTTTTT	TRBJ1-4	TRBD1	TRBV5-1	NA
CASSRSGTDTYEQYF	TGTGCCAGCAGCCGATCCGGGACGGACACCTACGAGCAGTACTTC	TRBJ2-7	NA	TRBV11-2	NA
CASSTRWVDEQYF	TGTGCCAGCAGCACCCGTTGGGTGGACGAGCAGTACTTC	TRBJ2-7	NA	TRBV13	NA
CASSRPDRVLNEQYF	TGTGCCAGCAGCCGCCCAGACAGGGTCCTCAACGAGCAGTACTTC	TRBJ2-7	TRBD1	TRBV28	NA
CASSRASAGNTIYF	TGTGCCAGCAGCCGGGCAAGCGCTGGAAACACCATATATTTT	TRBJ1-3	NA	TRBV3-1/TRBV3-2	few
CASSPGLIQYF	TGTGCCAGCAGCCCTGGACTGATTCAGTACTTC	TRBJ2-5	NA	TRBV7-9	NA
CASSLSGQDGELFF	TGTGCCAGCAGCCTTAGCGGACAGGACGGGGAGCTGTTTTTT	TRBJ2-2	NA	TRBV5-6	NA
CASSPGGGSRETQYF	TGCGCCAGCAGCCCAGGGGGGGGCTCGAGGGAGACCCAGTACTTC	TRBJ2-5	NA	TRBV5-1	NA
CAWSEDRDQPQHF	TGTGCCTGGAGTGAAGACAGAGATCAGCCCCAGCATTTT	TRBJ1-5	NA	TRBV30	NA
CASSMSGRTDTQYF	TGTGCCAGTAGTATGTCAGGCAGAACTGATACGCAGTATTTT	TRBJ2-3	NA	TRBV19	NA
CASSPRDGYGYTF	TGTGCCAGCAGCCCCAGGGACGGCTATGGCTACACCTTC	TRBJ1-2	NA	TRBV14	NA
CALLGPTGEQFF	TGTGCCCTACTGGGACCAACCGGTGAGCAGTTCTTC	TRBJ2-1	NA	TRBV10-3	NA
CASSPGSLGYTF	TGTGCCAGCAGTCCCGGATCCTTGGGCTACACCTTC	TRBJ1-2	NA	TRBV25-1	NA